Below are 13 T cell receptor beta chains sequenced from a single sample in a study of blood T cells in healthy people across ages. Using a J-beta primer mix together with a sample-barcoded 5' primer, a second PCR was run for roughly 7 to 11 cycles. TCRdb itself ran the 5' RACE reads through MiXCR, one entry per CDR3 protein. The sample includes fewer than 900,000 distinct CDR3 sequences, around 36% of them seen just once. Source material: blood. The receptor set was obtained from a man younger than 30 in good health.

The J gene is TRBJ1-2, the V gene TRBV15, with 8 nucleotides matching TRBD1. CDR3 length equals 15 residues. V dropped 9 bases and J dropped 8; count of bases not matched to a gene: 17. Germline values: CDR1 LNHNV, CDR2 YYDKDF (reference sequence). The CDR3 is CATNKEPGQAWGYTF. As DNA, the CDR3 is TGTGCCACAAACAAGGAACCGGGACAGGCATGGGGCTACACCTTC.

This clonotype was detected a few times. This chain joins TRBV12-3 or TRBV12-4 and TRBJ1-2; no clear D gene. The germline V and J ends were trimmed by 5 bases and 4 bases, with 17 bases remaining between them. CDR3 length: 15 amino acids. For the CDR3, the DNA is TGTGCCAGCAGTAGAAATGCCGGGAGATCCTATGGCTACACCTTC. This sequence encodes CASSRNAGRSYGYTF.

The chain couples TRBV6-2 or TRBV6-3 to TRBJ1-6; 8 bases map to TRBD1. The CDR3 contains 15 residues. Per the germline V gene, CDR1 is MNHEY and CDR2 is SVGEGT. V gave up 6 bases and J gave up 7 bases; unmatched junction bases: 8. In DNA form, the CDR3 reads TGTGCCAGCAGCTATCGGACAGGGATAAATTCACCCCTCCACTTT. It codes for CASSYRTGINSPLHF.

There are a few counts of this clonotype. The CDR3 DNA reads TGTGCCAGCAGTTCTCCGGGACAGGGTCTGCGGTACACTGAAGCTTTCTTT. Amino acids: CASSSPGQGLRYTEAFF. V and J are TRBV28 and TRBJ1-1, with 9 bases lining up with TRBD1. Trimming took 4 bases from V and 3 from J; bases not matched to a gene: 12. Germline V gives CDR1 MDHEN, CDR2 SYDVKM. CDR3 length: 17 amino acids.

The chain combines TRBV7-6 with TRBJ1-2, with D uncertain. The CDR3 spans 16 residues. The ends were cut back, 1 base at V and 7 bases at J, with 19 bases in the middle. Germline V gene sequence: CDR1 SGHVS, CDR2 FNYEAQ. In nucleotides, the CDR3 is TGTGCCAGCAGCTTAGATTCTGAGGTTTACGTCTCTGGCTACACCTTC. Protein sequence: CASSLDSEVYVSGYTF. Full variable domain (outside the CDR3, taken from reference TRBV7-6 and TRBJ1-2): GAGVSQSPRYKVTKRGQDVALRCDPISGHVSLYWYRQALGQGPEFLTYFNYEAQQDKSGLPNDRFSAERPEGSISTLTIQRTEQRDSAMYRCASSLDSEVYVSGYTFGSGTRLTVV.

A few counts support this clonotype. The J gene is TRBJ2-3, the V gene TRBV6-5, with TRBD2 matching over 7 bases. With V trimmed by 6 bases and J by 1 base, 7 bases remained unmatched. The CDR3 runs to 15 residues. CDR1 and CDR2 from the germline V gene are MNHEY and SVGAGI. Here the CDR3 reads CASRPPAGGTDTQYF. The CDR3 DNA follows: TGTGCCAGCAGGCCCCCCGCGGGGGGCACAGATACGCAGTATTTT.

As concerns this clonotype: The junction does not match germline at one end; this may be a read error. The rearrangement uses TRBV2 and TRBJ2-1, with D unclear. Per the germline V gene, CDR1 is SNHLY and CDR2 is FYNNEI. This CDR3 spans 13 amino acids. CDR3 residues: CASSAEDQNGQFF. CDR3 bases: TGTGCCAGCAGTGCCGAGGATCAAAATGGGCAGTTCTTC.

The genes are TRBV25-1 and TRBJ1-1; D not resolved. CDR1 and CDR2 from the germline V gene are MGHDK and SYGVNS. Trimming removed 7 bases at V and 2 bases at J, with 14 bases between. CDR3 size: 14 residues. Written as DNA, the CDR3 is TGTGCCAGCAATCTAGATGGAGAAAACACTGAAGCTTTCTTT. Translated: CASNLDGENTEAFF.

As to this clonotype: Germline is not matched at one junction end, which may reflect a read error. This rearrangement joins TRBV7-2 to TRBJ2-1; D uncertain. The CDR3 runs 14 residues. Germline CDR1 is SGHTA and CDR2 is FQGNSA. The CDR3 region has the DNA TGTGCCAGCAGCGTAGCCACAGCATACGGTGAGCAGTTCTTC. Its translation is CASSVATAYGEQFF.

The chain links TRBV27 to TRBJ1-1; D is perhaps TRBD1 (5 bases). V dropped 3 bases and J dropped 2 bases, with 13 bases sitting between them. CDR1 is MNHEY and CDR2 is SMNVEV in the germline V gene (reference sequence). The length of the CDR3 is 15 residues. CDR3 loop: CASSLGTGTNTEAFF. CDR3 nucleotides: TGTGCCAGCAGTTTGGGGACCGGGACTAACACTGAAGCTTTCTTT.

The chain recombines TRBV6-5 with TRBJ2-3, with TRBD2 matching over 7 bases. Germline V gene data show CDR1 as MNHEY and CDR2 as SVGAGI. With 6 bases clipped from V and 2 bases from J, the junction kept 11 bases outside the gene matches. The CDR3 extends over 16 amino acids. The DNA of the CDR3 is TGTGCCAGCAGACTGCGAGCGGGGCTCCCCACAGATACGCAGTATTTT. Protein: CASRLRAGLPTDTQYF.

This clonotype was picked up a small number of times. This sequence joins TRBV7-2 and TRBJ2-2; D is unclear. Germline V lookup: CDR1 SGHTA, CDR2 FQGNSA. V lost 4 bases and J lost 2, with 11 bases in between. The CDR3 sequence is 15 residues long. CDR3 protein: CASSWAAVNTGELFF. Written as DNA, the CDR3 is TGTGCCAGCAGCTGGGCTGCGGTAAACACCGGGGAGCTGTTTTTT.

This clonotype came up a few times. The genes are TRBV25-1 and TRBJ2-2, with no clear D. This CDR3 spans 15 amino acids. CDR1 is MGHDK and CDR2 is SYGVNS in the germline V gene. Trimming stripped 5 bases from V and 2 bases from J, with 12 bases between. CDR3 nucleotide sequence: TGTGCCAGCAGTAAGACCGCCATAAACACCGGGGAGCTGTTTTTT. Amino acids: CASSKTAINTGELFF.